Following are 20 T cell receptor beta chains from one sample sequenced in a study of CD8+ T cells in alopecia areata. The treatment denotes: oral pan-JAK inhibitor, 5-10 mg twice daily. Extracted RNA was reverse transcribed into cDNA, the sequencing template. Libraries were prepared by immunoSEQ multiplex PCR; TCRdb keeps only in-frame clonotypes and omits some of them. The sample carries some 95,000 clones, 44% recorded once. The source was CD8+ T cells sorted from blood, collected at week 24, from a patient treated with tofacitinib. Source of these receptors: a human donor with alopecia areata.

This chain links TRBV14 with TRBJ2-7, with 8 bases that match TRBD2. The germline V gene encodes CDR1 SGHDN and CDR2 FVKESK. Germline trimming cut 6 bases from V and 0 bases from J; bases unmatched to any gene: 7. There are 15 residues in the CDR3. The CDR3 here is CASSTGRDPSYEQYF. DNA for the CDR3: TGTGCCAGCAGTACCGGGAGGGACCCCTCCTACGAGCAGTACTTC.

The CDR3 DNA is TGTGCCTTCCAGACCTTGTGGGAAACGAACACCGGGGAGCTGTTTTTT. Its protein is CAFQTLWETNTGELFF. V usage is TRBV30 and J usage is TRBJ2-2; D is unclear. The CDR3 length is 16 residues. Germline CDR1 GTSNPN, CDR2 SVGIG (reference sequence). V was shortened by 7 bases and J by 0 bases, with 18 bases between the two germline ends. The full variable domain, in which reference TRBV30 and TRBJ2-2 provide the parts outside the CDR3, is SQTIHQWPATLVQPVGSPLSLECTVEGTSNPNLYWYRQAAGRGLQLLFYSVGIGQISSEVPQNLSASRPQDRQFILSSKKLLLSDSGFYLCAFQTLWETNTGELFFGEGSRLTVL.

V is TRBV7-9 and J is TRBJ2-1; tentative D call: TRBD2 (6 bases). V was pared by 7 bases and J by 8 bases, with 24 bases between. This CDR3 region has 16 residues. Germline CDR1 SEHNR, CDR2 FQNEAQ (reference sequence). CDR3 bases: TGTGCCAGCACCTCGTTGGGGGGAGTCGGTGGGGATGAGCAGTTCTTC. Translation: CASTSLGGVGGDEQFF.

J is TRBJ1-2 and V is TRBV29-1, with D possibly TRBD1 on 5 matching bases. Trimming stripped 5 bases from V and 7 bases from J, with 17 bases between. This CDR3 comprises 13 residues. Looked up from germline, CDR1 is SQVTM and CDR2 is ANQGSEA. DNA for the CDR3: TGCAGCGTTAAGGAGGGGACCCGGTTTGGCTACACCTTC. Protein: CSVKEGTRFGYTF.

This clone has more than one count but fewer than ten. The rearrangement links TRBV5-1 to TRBJ2-5; a weak D match, TRBD1 (7 bases). The CDR3 sequence is 15 residues long. CDR1 and CDR2 from the germline V gene are SGHRS and YFSETQ. Trimming took off 3 bases at V and 6 bases at J, with 18 bases between the two ends. The CDR3 spells CASSSPSTGRQTQYF. The DNA for the CDR3 is TGCGCCAGCAGCTCCCCCTCGACAGGGAGGCAGACCCAGTACTTC.

There are a few counts of this clone. The rearrangement links TRBV19 to TRBJ2-2; D unclear. Trimming removed 5 bases at V and 7 bases at J, with 2 bases between. This CDR3 is 10 amino acids long. Germline values: CDR1 LNHDA, CDR2 SQIVND (reference sequence). The CDR3 DNA follows: TGTGCCAGTAGTTTCGGGGAGCTGTTTTTT. Amino acid sequence: CASSFGELFF. Variable domain in full (rest from reference TRBV19 and TRBJ2-2): DGGITQSPKYLFRKEGQNVTLSCEQNLNHDAMYWYRQDPGQGLRLIYYSQIVNDFQKGDIAEGYSVSREKKESFPLTVTSAQKNPTAFYLCASSFGELFFGEGSRLTVL.

V and J are TRBV15 and TRBJ2-7; no clear D gene. V lost 1 base and J 2 bases, leaving 12 bases between the germline ends. The CDR3 spans 15 residues. From germline, CDR1 is LNHNV and CDR2 YYDKDF (reference sequence). CDR3 protein: CATSRAEVIAYEQYF. CDR3 bases: TGTGCCACCAGCAGAGCAGAGGTAATAGCCTACGAGCAGTACTTC.

J is TRBJ2-1 and V is TRBV9, with a weak D call TRBD2 (6 bases). V was shortened by 0 bases and J by 9 bases, with 10 bases between the two germline ends. This CDR3 is built from 13 residues. Per the germline V gene, CDR1 is SGDLS and CDR2 is YYNGEE. The CDR3: CASSVALASEQFF. CDR3 sequence (DNA): TGTGCCAGCAGCGTAGCACTAGCCAGTGAGCAGTTCTTC.

This clone was seen a few times. The chain has TRBV4-1 and TRBJ2-7, with 8 bases lining up with TRBD1. After removal of 5 bases from V and 4 bases from J, the junction contained 1 base not matched to a gene. Per germline, CDR1 MGHRA and CDR2 YSYEKL. The CDR3 runs to 12 residues. The CDR3: CASSDRGYEQYF. The CDR3 nucleotides read TGCGCCAGCAGCGACAGGGGTTACGAGCAGTACTTC.

The sample holds a few counts of this clone. This chain links TRBV29-1 with TRBJ2-7, with D possibly TRBD2 on 7 matching bases. The CDR3 runs 13 residues. Germline V gives CDR1 SQVTM, CDR2 ANQGSEA. The V end was cut by 5 bases, the J end by 1 base, with 12 bases between. The CDR3 region has the DNA TGCAGCGTTACGGGGGGCCCATCCTACGAGCAGTACTTC. The encoded protein is CSVTGGPSYEQYF.

The gene calls are TRBV7-9 and TRBJ1-3; D gene uncertain. V lost 5 bases and J lost 3, with 11 bases in between. Germline assignment: CDR1 SEHNR and CDR2 FQNEAQ (reference sequence). There are 14 residues in the CDR3. The CDR3 region is CASSPPGLGNTIYF. CDR3 DNA sequence: TGTGCCAGCAGCCCCCCCGGTCTTGGAAACACCATATATTTT.

This clone was seen only a few times. The chain has TRBV6-1 and TRBJ2-7; possible D gene TRBD2, 5 bases. This CDR3 region has 14 residues. V was trimmed by 0 bases and J by 5 bases, leaving 11 bases between them. The germline V gene encodes CDR1 MNHNS and CDR2 SASEGT. The CDR3 DNA reads TGTGCCAGCAGTGAAGCTAGGTCCGGGAACGAGCAGTACTTC. This translates into CASSEARSGNEQYF.

This clone came up a few times. The chain couples TRBV5-1 to TRBJ2-1, with 9 bases aligning to TRBD1. With V trimmed by 4 bases and J by 5 bases, 4 bases remained unmatched. The CDR3 has 14 residues. CDR1 SGHRS and CDR2 YFSETQ come from the germline V gene. CDR3 coding DNA: TGCGCCAGCAGCGCTGGACAGGGGAACAATGAGCAGTTCTTC. Protein product: CASSAGQGNNEQFF.

V usage is TRBV4-1 and J usage is TRBJ2-3, with 10 nucleotides matching TRBD2. In germline, CDR1 is MGHRA, CDR2 YSYEKL. CDR3 length: 17 amino acids. Trimming cost V 0 bases and J 3 bases; bases outside gene matches: 6. The CDR3 protein is CASSQEASGSRTDTQYF. In DNA form, the CDR3 reads TGCGCCAGCAGCCAAGAGGCTAGCGGGAGTAGGACAGATACGCAGTATTTT.

V usage is TRBV29-1 and J usage is TRBJ1-3; D not certain. Germline V gives CDR1 SQVTM, CDR2 ANQGSEA. Trimming took off 6 bases at V and 0 bases at J, with 3 bases between the two ends. The CDR3 is 11 amino acids. The CDR3 spells CSVYSGNTIYF. The CDR3, as DNA: TGCAGCGTCTACTCTGGAAACACCATATATTTT.

The chain is built from TRBV5-1 and TRBJ2-7, with TRBD2 matching 8 bases. This CDR3 contains 17 residues. The ends lost 0 bases at V and 0 bases at J; junction bases unmatched: 8. Germline values: CDR1 SGHRS, CDR2 YFSETQ. In DNA form, the CDR3 reads TGCGCCAGCAGCTTGGCTAGCGGGTTCTCCTCCTCCTACGAGCAGTACTTC. It codes for CASSLASGFSSSYEQYF.

The rearrangement links TRBV27 to TRBJ2-7; D may be TRBD1 (6 bases). Germline V gene lookup returns CDR1 MNHEY and CDR2 SMNVEV (reference sequence). The CDR3 has 15 residues. The V gene lost 0 bases and the J gene lost 5 bases, with 14 bases spanning the gap. DNA of the CDR3: TGTGCCAGCAGTTTATCTAAGACAGGTTCCAACGAGCAGTACTTC. This gives the protein CASSLSKTGSNEQYF.

In its sample, this clone was seen a few times. V usage is TRBV5-6 and J usage is TRBJ1-1; D is unresolved. Germline V gene sequence: CDR1 SGHDT, CDR2 YYEEEE. The CDR3 spans 12 residues. The V and J ends lost 2 bases and 5 bases respectively, with 7 bases between them. As DNA, the CDR3 is TGTGCCAGCAGCTTAGGAATTACTGAAGCTTTCTTT. Translated, it gives CASSLGITEAFF. The whole variable domain, remainder taken from reference TRBV5-6 and TRBJ1-1, is DAGVTQSPTHLIKTRGQQVTLRCSPKSGHDTVSWYQQALGQGPQFIFQYYEEEERQRGNFPDRFSGHQFPNYSSELNVNALLLGDSALYLCASSLGITEAFFGQGTRLTVV.

This clone came up a few times. The chain has TRBV5-4 and TRBJ2-1, with D possibly TRBD1 on 7 matching bases. The length of the CDR3 is 15 residues. Germline CDR1 reads SGHNT; CDR2 reads YYREEE (reference sequence). The V and J ends lost 0 bases and 8 bases respectively, with 15 bases between them. The CDR3 nucleotides read TGTGCCAGCAGCTTGGAGGACTACAGGGGACATGAGCAGTTCTTC. Translation gives CASSLEDYRGHEQFF. The whole variable domain, filled in from reference TRBV5-4 and TRBJ2-1, reads ETGVTQSPTHLIKTRGQQVTLRCSSQSGHNTVSWYQQALGQGPQFIFQYYREEENGRGNFPPRFSGLQFPNYSSELNVNALELDDSALYLCASSLEDYRGHEQFFGPGTRLTVL.

The rearrangement joins TRBV6-1 to TRBJ2-5, with D possibly matching TRBD1 (5 bases). The CDR3 covers 12 residues. V lost 6 bases and J 1 base, leaving 6 bases between the germline ends. The germline V gene has CDR1 MNHNS and CDR2 SASEGT. The CDR3, as DNA: TGTGCCAGCAGGGACATCCAAGAGACCCAGTACTTC. It codes for CASRDIQETQYF.